Listed below are T cell receptor beta chains from one sample, sequenced in a study of early T cells in non-severe SARS-CoV-2 infection. TCRdb re-called the 5' RACE reads with MiXCR, one entry per CDR3 protein. Among 25,000 to 30,000 distinct CDR3 sequences, around 6% were seen once, and the ten largest hold approximately 30%. Sequencing used whole blood, obtained at baseline. These receptors were taken from an adult who was a healthcare worker with PCR-confirmed SARS-CoV-2 infection or an uninfected control (not recorded which). Both conserved end residues are part of each CDR3. A D gene is named only where the DNA matches it firmly. Clone size is stated in some rows and not others, as once, few, many or a class when expanded.

clone_size | j_call | v_call | d_call | cdr3_nt | cdr3_aa
many | TRBJ2-2 | TRBV30 | . | TGTGCCTGGAAATCCCCGAACACCGGGGAGCTGTTTTTT | CAWKSPNTGELFF
. | TRBJ2-2 | TRBV28 | . | TGTGCCCTAGCGGGGACAGGGATCACCGGGGAGCTGTTTTTT | CALAGTGITGELFF
. | TRBJ2-7 | TRBV7-2 | . | TGTGCCAGCAGCTTAGACCGAGGGGCTCCCTCTTACGAGCAGTACTTC | CASSLDRGAPSYEQYF
many | TRBJ1-2 | TRBV2 | . | TGTGCCAGCAACGAAGGATCAACTAACTATGGCTACACCTTC | CASNEGSTNYGYTF
many | TRBJ2-1 | TRBV5-1 | TRBD2 | TGCGCCAGCGGGGGGGAATCCTACAATGAGCAGTTCTTC | CASGGESYNEQFF
many | TRBJ2-7 | TRBV14 | . | TGTGCCAGCAGCCCGGCTAACTACGAGCAGTACTTC | CASSPANYEQYF
. | TRBJ2-1 | TRBV15 | TRBD1 | TGTGCCACCAGCAGAGGAAGGCGGACAGGCAACAATGAGCAGTTCTTC | CATSRGRRTGNNEQFF
few | TRBJ2-1 | TRBV20-1 | . | TGCAGTGCTAGAGATATTAATGAGCAGTTCTTC | CSARDINEQFF
. | TRBJ1-1 | TRBV18 | . | TGTGCCAGCTCACCACAGAGGAACACTGAAGCTTTCTTT | CASSPQRNTEAFF
. | TRBJ2-2 | TRBV6-5 | TRBD1 | TGTGCCAGCAGCCCTGGACAGGGTTTGGACACCGGGGAGCTGTTTTTT | CASSPGQGLDTGELFF
many | TRBJ2-1 | TRBV20-1 | TRBD2 | TGCAGTGCTCCACTAGCGGGAGCAGGAAATGAGCAGTTCTTC | CSAPLAGAGNEQFF
many | TRBJ2-7 | TRBV12-3/TRBV12-4 | . | TGTGCCAGCAACAATGGCGGGGCCCCCTACGAGCAGTACTTC | CASNNGGAPYEQYF
many | TRBJ1-1 | TRBV19 | TRBD1 | TGTGCCAGTAGCATGTTCCAGGGGGGGGACACTGAAGCTTTCTTT | CASSMFQGGDTEAFF
. | TRBJ1-1 | TRBV6-2/TRBV6-3 | . | TGTGCCAGCAGTTACGGGCAGACGAACACTGAAGCTTTCTTT | CASSYGQTNTEAFF
many | TRBJ1-1 | TRBV15 | . | TGTGCCACCAGCAGAGCATACAAGGAAGCTTTCTTT | CATSRAYKEAFF
many | TRBJ1-1 | TRBV6-1 | . | TGTGCCAGCAGCGCCTTTACGACAGGAAACACTGAAGCTTTCTTT | CASSAFTTGNTEAFF
. | TRBJ2-7 | TRBV2 | TRBD1 | TGTGCCAGCAGTGGGTGGGACAGCTCCTACGAGCAGTACTTC | CASSGWDSSYEQYF
many | TRBJ1-6 | TRBV5-6 | . | TGTGCCAGCAGCTTGGGAGGACCGGGACACAAGAATTCACCCCTCCACTTT | CASSLGGPGHKNSPLHF
medium-sized | TRBJ2-2 | TRBV6-2/TRBV6-3 | TRBD2 | TGTGCCAGCGGTATTGAAACTAGCGGGCACACCGGGGAGCTGTTTTTT | CASGIETSGHTGELFF
many | TRBJ1-1 | TRBV19 | . | TGTGCCAGTAGTACAACAGGGTCGTTCACTGAAGCTTTCTTT | CASSTTGSFTEAFF
few | TRBJ2-3 | TRBV11-2 | TRBD2 | TGTGCCAGCAGCTCCAAAAGGGCTAGCGGGAGGTTGGATACGCAGTATTTT | CASSSKRASGRLDTQYF
many | TRBJ2-3 | TRBV11-2 | TRBD2 | TGTGCCAGCAGCTCACTAGCGGGAGGGAGCACAGATACGCAGTATTTT | CASSSLAGGSTDTQYF
many | TRBJ2-3 | TRBV12-3/TRBV12-4 | . | TGTGCCAGCAGCCCCACGAGTACGCAGTATTTT | CASSPTSTQYF
many | TRBJ2-5 | TRBV20-1 | TRBD1 | TGCAGTGCTCCGGGGACAGGCTCCGGGACCCAGTACTTC | CSAPGTGSGTQYF
few | TRBJ2-5 | TRBV7-9 | TRBD1 | TGTGCCAGCAGTTATAACAGGGGTTTGGCAGAGACCCAGTACTTC | CASSYNRGLAETQYF
. | TRBJ2-7 | TRBV20-1 | TRBD1 | TGCAGTGCTACACTAGGACAGGGCACCTACGAGCAGTACTTC | CSATLGQGTYEQYF
many | TRBJ2-7 | TRBV7-2 | . | TGTGCCAGCAGCTTTTCCCCCACCGAGCAGTACTTC | CASSFSPTEQYF
. | TRBJ2-5 | TRBV7-8 | TRBD2 | TGTGCCAGCAGCGTAGAGCCGGGACTAGCGGGACTGGAGACCCAGTACTTC | CASSVEPGLAGLETQYF
many | TRBJ1-6 | TRBV12-3/TRBV12-4 | TRBD1 | TGTGCCAGCAGAAGGACCGGGACAGGGACCTCGGACCTCCACTTT | CASRRTGTGTSDLHF
few | TRBJ1-1 | TRBV20-1 | . | TGCAGTGCTAGAGATTTGGGGCGAACTGAAGCTTTCTTT | CSARDLGRTEAFF
many | TRBJ1-6 | TRBV20-1 | . | TGCAGTGCTAGAGATCTGCCTCTTGAGGTCGGGAGGAATTCACCCCTCCACTTT | CSARDLPLEVGRNSPLHF
many | TRBJ2-7 | TRBV21-1 | . | TGTGCCAGCAGCATCATGAGGCGGGACGGCTACGAGCAGTACTTC | CASSIMRRDGYEQYF
. | TRBJ1-5 | TRBV29-1 | . | TGCAGCGTTGGACGGGGAGTCAATCAGCCCCAGCATTTT | CSVGRGVNQPQHF
many | TRBJ1-6 | TRBV7-9 | TRBD1 | TGTGCCAGCAGCTTAAACGACAGGGGGCGGACTTCACCCCTCCACTTT | CASSLNDRGRTSPLHF
many | TRBJ2-7 | TRBV7-2 | TRBD2 | TGTGCCAGCAGCATTAGCGGGGGGGCCTACGAGCAGTACTTC | CASSISGGAYEQYF
many | TRBJ2-1 | TRBV3-1 | . | TGTGCCAGCAGCCAAAGTTGGGACAATGAGCAGTTCTTC | CASSQSWDNEQFF
many | TRBJ2-2 | TRBV24-1 | . | TGTGCCACCAGTGTCGGGGCGGACACCGGGGAGCTGTTTTTT | CATSVGADTGELFF
many | TRBJ2-3 | TRBV20-1 | . | TGCAGTGCTTCCGGGACCGACACTAGCACAGATACGCAGTATTTT | CSASGTDTSTDTQYF
many | TRBJ1-1 | TRBV7-9 | . | TGTGCCAGCAGCTTTCAGACATGGAACACTGAAGCTTTCTTT | CASSFQTWNTEAFF
few | TRBJ2-1 | TRBV3-1 | . | TGTGCCAGCAGCCACGGACAGAGAGACAATGAGCAGTTCTTC | CASSHGQRDNEQFF
. | TRBJ2-1 | TRBV7-2 | . | TGTGCCAGCAGCTTAGACTACAATGAGCAGTTCTTC | CASSLDYNEQFF
many | TRBJ2-1 | TRBV10-3 | TRBD2 | TGTGCCACAGGGACTAGCGGGGACTCCTACAATGAGCAGTTCTTC | CATGTSGDSYNEQFF
many | TRBJ1-3 | TRBV20-1 | . | TGCAGTGCTATGAAGGCAGGGACACGAAACACCATATATTTT | CSAMKAGTRNTIYF
. | TRBJ2-7 | TRBV6-2/TRBV6-3 | . | TGTGCCAGCAGTTACTCGGACGCCGGAACCTACGAGCAGTACTTC | CASSYSDAGTYEQYF
. | TRBJ1-1 | TRBV5-1 | . | TGCGCCAGCGCTAGACATTTTTCAAACACTGAAGCTTTCTTT | CASARHFSNTEAFF
many | TRBJ2-2 | TRBV5-1 | TRBD2 | TGCGCCAGCAGCTTGGTTTCAGGACTAGCGGCCACCGGGGAGCTGTTTTTT | CASSLVSGLAATGELFF
few | TRBJ2-7 | TRBV20-1 | . | TGCAGTGTGGACACAGCCTACGAGCAGTACTTC | CSVDTAYEQYF
many | TRBJ2-5 | TRBV27 | . | TGTGCCAGCAGTTTGGGACCCAGGGAGACCCAGTACTTC | CASSLGPRETQYF
many | TRBJ2-3 | TRBV27 | . | TGTGCCAGCAGTTTTGACTATAGAACAGATACGCAGTATTTT | CASSFDYRTDTQYF
many | TRBJ1-1 | TRBV10-3 | . | TGTGCCATCTCAGGCCCTGACACTGAAGCTTTCTTT | CAISGPDTEAFF